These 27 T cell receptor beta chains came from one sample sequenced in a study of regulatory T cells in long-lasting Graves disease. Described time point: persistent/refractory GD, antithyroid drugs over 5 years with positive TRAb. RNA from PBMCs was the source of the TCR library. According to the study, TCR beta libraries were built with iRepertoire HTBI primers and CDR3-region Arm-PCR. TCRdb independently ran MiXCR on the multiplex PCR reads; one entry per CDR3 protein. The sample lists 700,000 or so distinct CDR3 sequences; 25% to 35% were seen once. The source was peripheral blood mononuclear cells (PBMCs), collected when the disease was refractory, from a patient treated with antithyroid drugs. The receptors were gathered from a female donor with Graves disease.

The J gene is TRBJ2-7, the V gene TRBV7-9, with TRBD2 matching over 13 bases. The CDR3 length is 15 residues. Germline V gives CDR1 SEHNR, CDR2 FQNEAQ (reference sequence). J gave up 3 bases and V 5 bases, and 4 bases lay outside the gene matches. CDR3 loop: CASSPLAGGVYEQYF. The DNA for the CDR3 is TGTGCCAGCAGCCCACTAGCGGGAGGGGTCTACGAGCAGTACTTC.

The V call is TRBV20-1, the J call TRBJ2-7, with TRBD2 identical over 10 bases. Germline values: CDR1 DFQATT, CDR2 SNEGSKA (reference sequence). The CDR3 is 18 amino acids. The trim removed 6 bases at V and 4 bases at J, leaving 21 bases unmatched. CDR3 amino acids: CSANREDSGRRTTYEQYF. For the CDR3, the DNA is TGCAGTGCAAATAGAGAGGATAGCGGGAGGCGAACTACTTACGAGCAGTACTTC.

In DNA, the CDR3 is TGTGCCAGCAGACGGGGGCAGGAAGGCCAAGCTTTCTTT. Translating gives CASRRGQEGQAFF. The chain links TRBV6-1 to TRBJ1-1; possibly TRBD1 for D (6 bases). This CDR3 is 13 amino acids long. V was clipped by 6 bases and J by 9 bases, with 17 bases between them. Per germline, CDR1 MNHNS and CDR2 SASEGT.

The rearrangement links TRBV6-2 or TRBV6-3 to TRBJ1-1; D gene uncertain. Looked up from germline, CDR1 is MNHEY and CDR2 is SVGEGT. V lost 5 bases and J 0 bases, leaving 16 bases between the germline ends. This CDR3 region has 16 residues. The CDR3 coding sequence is TGTGCCAGCAGTGAAGCCCTTTTGGGGATGAACACTGAAGCTTTCTTT. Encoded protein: CASSEALLGMNTEAFF.

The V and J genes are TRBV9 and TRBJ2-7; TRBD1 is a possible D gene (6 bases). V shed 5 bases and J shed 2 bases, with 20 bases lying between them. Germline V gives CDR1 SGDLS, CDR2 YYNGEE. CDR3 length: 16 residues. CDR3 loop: CASSDTDGTYTYEQYF. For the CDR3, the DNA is TGTGCCAGCAGTGACACGGACGGGACATACACCTACGAGCAGTACTTC.

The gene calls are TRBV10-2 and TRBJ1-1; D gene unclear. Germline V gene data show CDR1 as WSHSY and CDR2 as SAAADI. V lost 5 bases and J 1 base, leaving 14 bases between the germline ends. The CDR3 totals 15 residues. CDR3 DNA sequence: TGCGCCAGCAGTCCGAGGGCGGAGAAGAACACTGAAGCTTTCTTT. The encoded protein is CASSPRAEKNTEAFF.

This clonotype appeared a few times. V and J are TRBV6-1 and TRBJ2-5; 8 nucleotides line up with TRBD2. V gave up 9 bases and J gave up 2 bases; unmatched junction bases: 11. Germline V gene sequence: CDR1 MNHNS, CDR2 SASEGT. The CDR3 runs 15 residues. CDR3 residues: CASSSAGGIQETQYF. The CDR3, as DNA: TGTGCCAGTTCGTCCGCGGGAGGTATACAAGAGACCCAGTACTTC.

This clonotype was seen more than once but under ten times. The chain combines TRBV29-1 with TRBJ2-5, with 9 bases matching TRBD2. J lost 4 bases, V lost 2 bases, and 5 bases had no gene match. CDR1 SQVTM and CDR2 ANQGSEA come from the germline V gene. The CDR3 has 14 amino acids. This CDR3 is CSVETAGGGETQYF. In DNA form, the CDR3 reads TGCAGCGTTGAAACAGCGGGAGGAGGAGAGACCCAGTACTTC. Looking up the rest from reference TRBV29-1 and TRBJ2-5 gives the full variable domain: SAVISQKPSRDICQRGTSLTIQCQVDSQVTMMFWYRQQPGQSLTLIATANQGSEATYESGFVIDKFPISRPNLTFSTLTVSNMSPEDSSIYLCSVETAGGGETQYFGPGTRLLVL.

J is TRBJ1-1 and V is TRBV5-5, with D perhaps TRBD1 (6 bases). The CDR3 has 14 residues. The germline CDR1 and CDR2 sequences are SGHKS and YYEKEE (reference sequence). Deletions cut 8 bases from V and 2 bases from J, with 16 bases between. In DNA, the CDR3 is TGTGCCAGTGACAGGACCACGGTTAACACTGAAGCTTTCTTT. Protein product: CASDRTTVNTEAFF.

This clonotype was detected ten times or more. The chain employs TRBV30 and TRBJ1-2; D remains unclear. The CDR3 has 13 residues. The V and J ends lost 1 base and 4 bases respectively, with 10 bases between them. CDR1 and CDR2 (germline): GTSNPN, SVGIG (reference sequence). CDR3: CAWSDEGGYGYTF. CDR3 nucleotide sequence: TGTGCCTGGAGTGATGAGGGTGGCTATGGCTACACCTTC.

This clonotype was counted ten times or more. The CDR3 reads CASSPLHYEQYF. In nucleotides, the CDR3 is TGTGCCAGCAGCCCCCTCCACTACGAGCAGTACTTC. The gene calls are TRBV28 and TRBJ2-7, with D hard to call. There are 12 residues in the CDR3. V was clipped by 6 bases and J by 3 bases, with 9 bases between them. Germline V lookup: CDR1 MDHEN, CDR2 SYDVKM.

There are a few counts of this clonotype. CDR3 in DNA: TGTGCCAGCAGCTCCCAACCGGGACATAATTCGGAGGGGATGAACTACGAGCAGTACTTC. This gives the protein CASSSQPGHNSEGMNYEQYF. The chain combines TRBV7-3 with TRBJ2-7; D could derive from TRBD1 or TRBD2 (6 bases each). CDR3 size: 20 residues. V lost 4 bases, J lost 3 bases, and 31 bases lay in between. CDR1 and CDR2 (germline): SGHTA, FQGTGA.

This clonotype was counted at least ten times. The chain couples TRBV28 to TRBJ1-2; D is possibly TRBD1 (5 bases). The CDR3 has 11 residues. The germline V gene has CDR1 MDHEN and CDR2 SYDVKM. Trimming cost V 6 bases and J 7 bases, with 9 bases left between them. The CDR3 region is CASSLGPGYTF. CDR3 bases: TGTGCCAGCAGCCTGGGACCTGGCTACACCTTC.

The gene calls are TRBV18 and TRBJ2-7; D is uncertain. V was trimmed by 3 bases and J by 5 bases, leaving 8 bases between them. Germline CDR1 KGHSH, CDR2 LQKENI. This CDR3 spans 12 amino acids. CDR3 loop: CASSPGWDEQYF. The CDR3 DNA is TGTGCCAGCTCACCCGGATGGGACGAGCAGTACTTC.

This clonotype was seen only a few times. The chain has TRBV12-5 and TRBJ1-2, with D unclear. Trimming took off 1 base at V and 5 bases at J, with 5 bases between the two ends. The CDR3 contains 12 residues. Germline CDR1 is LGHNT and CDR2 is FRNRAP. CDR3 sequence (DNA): TGTGCTAGTGGTTTGGAGGGATATGGCTACACCTTC. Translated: CASGLEGYGYTF.

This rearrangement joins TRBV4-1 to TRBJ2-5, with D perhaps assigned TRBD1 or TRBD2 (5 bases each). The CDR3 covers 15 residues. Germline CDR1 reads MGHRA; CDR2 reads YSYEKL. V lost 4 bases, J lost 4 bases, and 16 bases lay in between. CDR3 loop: CASSLITGAGETQYF. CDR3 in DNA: TGCGCCAGCAGCCTCATTACCGGGGCAGGAGAGACCCAGTACTTC.

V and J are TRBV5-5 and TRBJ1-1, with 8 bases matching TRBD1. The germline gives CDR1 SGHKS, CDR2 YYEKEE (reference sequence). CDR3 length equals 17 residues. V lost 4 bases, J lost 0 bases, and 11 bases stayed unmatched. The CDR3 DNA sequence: TGTGCCAGCAGCACCGATTCCGACAGGGGAATGAACACTGAAGCTTTCTTT. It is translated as CASSTDSDRGMNTEAFF.

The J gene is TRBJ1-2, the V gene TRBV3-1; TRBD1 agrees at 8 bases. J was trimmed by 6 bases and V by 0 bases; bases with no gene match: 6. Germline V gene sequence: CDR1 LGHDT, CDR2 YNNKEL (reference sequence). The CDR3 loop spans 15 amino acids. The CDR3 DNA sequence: TGTGCCAGCAGCCAAGATGCCCGACAGGGGCATGGCTACACCTTC. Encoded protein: CASSQDARQGHGYTF.

CDR3 DNA sequence: TGTGCCAGCAGTGAAGTTGGCGGGACACCATCCCACGAGCAGTACTTC. Its translation is CASSEVGGTPSHEQYF. V is TRBV6-1 and J is TRBJ2-7, with D perhaps matching TRBD1 or TRBD2 (6 bases each). This CDR3 region has 16 residues. Trimming pared 1 base from V and 5 bases from J, leaving 18 bases between. Germline CDR1 is MNHNS and CDR2 is SASEGT.

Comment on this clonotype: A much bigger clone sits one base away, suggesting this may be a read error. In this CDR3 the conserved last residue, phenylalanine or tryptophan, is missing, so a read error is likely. For the CDR3, the DNA is TGTGCCAGCAGCCCCGGACAGGGAGCGGGAAACACCATATATCTT. This sequence encodes CASSPGQGAGNTIYL. The chain joins TRBV7-8 to TRBJ1-3; 8 bases are a match to TRBD1. The V gene end was trimmed by 5 bases and the J gene end by 4 bases; junction bases not matched to a gene: 7. Germline assignment: CDR1 SGHVS and CDR2 FQNEAQ. The CDR3 is made up of 15 amino acids.

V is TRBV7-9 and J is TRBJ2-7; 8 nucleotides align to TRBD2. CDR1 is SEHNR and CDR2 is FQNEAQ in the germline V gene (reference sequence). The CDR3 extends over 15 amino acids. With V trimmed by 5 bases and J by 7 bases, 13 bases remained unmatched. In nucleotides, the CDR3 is TGTGCCAGCAGCCGCCGGGAGGGATCGCCGAGGGAGCAGTACTTC. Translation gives CASSRREGSPREQYF.

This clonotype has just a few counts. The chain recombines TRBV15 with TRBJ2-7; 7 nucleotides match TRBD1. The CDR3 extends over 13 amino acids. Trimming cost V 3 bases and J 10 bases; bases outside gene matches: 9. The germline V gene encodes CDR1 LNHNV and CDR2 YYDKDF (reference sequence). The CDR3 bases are TGTGCCACCAGCAGGGACACTCACAGGGGCCAGTACTTC. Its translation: CATSRDTHRGQYF.

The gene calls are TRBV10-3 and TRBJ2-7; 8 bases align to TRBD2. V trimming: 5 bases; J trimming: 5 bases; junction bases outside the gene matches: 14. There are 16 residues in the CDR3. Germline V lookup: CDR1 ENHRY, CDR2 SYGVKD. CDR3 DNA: TGTGCCATCAGTTCCCTTCTCAGCGGGAGCCTCAACGAGCAGTACTTC. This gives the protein CAISSLLSGSLNEQYF.

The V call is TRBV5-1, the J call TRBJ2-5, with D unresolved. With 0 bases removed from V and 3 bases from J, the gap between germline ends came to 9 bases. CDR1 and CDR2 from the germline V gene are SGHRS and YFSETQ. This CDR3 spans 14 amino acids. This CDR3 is CASSLEVTKETQYF. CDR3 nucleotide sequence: TGCGCCAGCAGCTTGGAGGTCACGAAAGAGACCCAGTACTTC.

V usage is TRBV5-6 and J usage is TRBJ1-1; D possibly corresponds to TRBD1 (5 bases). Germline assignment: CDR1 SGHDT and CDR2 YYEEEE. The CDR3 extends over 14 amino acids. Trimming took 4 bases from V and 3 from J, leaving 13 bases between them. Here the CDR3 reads CASSAPGYDTEAFF. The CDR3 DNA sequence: TGTGCCAGCAGCGCCCCAGGGTACGACACTGAAGCTTTCTTT.

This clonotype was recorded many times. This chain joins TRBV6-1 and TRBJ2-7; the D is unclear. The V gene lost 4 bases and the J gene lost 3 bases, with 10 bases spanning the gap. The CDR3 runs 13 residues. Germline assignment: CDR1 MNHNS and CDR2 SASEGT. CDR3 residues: CASSVDGDYEQYF. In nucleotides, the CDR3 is TGTGCCAGCAGTGTGGACGGAGACTACGAGCAGTACTTC.

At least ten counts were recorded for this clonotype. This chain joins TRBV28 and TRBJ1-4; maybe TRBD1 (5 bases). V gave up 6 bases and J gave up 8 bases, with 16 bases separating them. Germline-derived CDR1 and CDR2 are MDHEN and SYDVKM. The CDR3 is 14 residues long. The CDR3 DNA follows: TGTGCCAGCAGCTCGGGACCTGAGGAGGAAAAACTGTTTTTT. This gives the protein CASSSGPEEEKLFF.